The T cell receptor beta chain described here comes from a study of blood T cells in healthy people across ages. The CDR3 has 13 amino acids. The V gene's germline CDR1 is SGHDN and CDR2 FVKESK. The ends lost 6 bases at V and 10 bases at J; junction bases unmatched: 11. Together with a sample-barcoded 5' primer, a J-beta primer mix was included in a second PCR lasting roughly 7 to 11 cycles. TCRdb analysed the 5' RACE reads with MiXCR anew, one entry per CDR3 protein. This sample has 800,000 to 1,300,000 distinct CDR3 sequences; 20% to 25% occur once, and the top ten carry around 0.75%. The same specimen was also included in a second study, on T cells of mothers and their children.

Sample: blood. The rearrangement links TRBV14 to TRBJ1-1; TRBD1 matches 7 bases. The sequence derives from a girl aged 2 to 9 in good health. The CDR3 DNA reads TGTGCCAGCAGTCGTGGGACAGTTGCTGGAGCTTTCTTT. This encodes CASSRGTVAGAFF.